The rows below give T cell receptor beta chains drawn from one sample of a study of T cell responses to AZD1222 COVID-19 vaccine. Assay: immunoSEQ multiplex PCR; the TCRdb copy retains only in-frame clones and omits some. The sample includes just under 150,000 clones, more than 70% seen only once; the top ten take less than 6%. Sequenced here: peripheral blood, sampled 28 days after the second AZD1222 dose. These receptors originate from an adult who received the AZD1222 COVID-19 vaccine. Both conserved end residues are part of each CDR3. The D gene is left open where the match is weak. Expanded clones get a size class; other rows say once, few or many, or leave the size out.

v_gene	abundance	d_gene	j_gene	CDR3nt	CDR3aa
TRBV3-1/TRBV3-2	-	-	TRBJ1-2	TGTGCCAGCAGCCAGGGTAACTATGGCTACACCTTC	CASSQGNYGYTF
TRBV25-1	-	-	TRBJ1-5	TGTGCCAGCAGTGAATGGGGTAGCAATCAGCCCCAGCATTTT	CASSEWGSNQPQHF
TRBV2	-	-	TRBJ1-5	TGTGCCAGCAGTCACTCTACCGGGGGTAGCAATCAGCCCCAGCATTTT	CASSHSTGGSNQPQHF
TRBV6-5	-	-	TRBJ2-7	TGTGCCAGCAGTTACACGGGACATCCCTACGAGCAGTACTTC	CASSYTGHPYEQYF
TRBV30	-	-	TRBJ1-3	TGTGCCTGGAGTGTAGGGCGGGGATCTGGAAACACCATATATTTT	CAWSVGRGSGNTIYF
TRBV4-1	-	TRBD1	TRBJ1-5	TGCGCCAGCACTCAGGGGGCGGGCAGCAATCAGCCCCAGCATTTT	CASTQGAGSNQPQHF
TRBV9	-	-	TRBJ1-1	TGTGCCAGCAGCTCCCGGACAGAGAACACTGAAGCTTTCTTT	CASSSRTENTEAFF
TRBV30	-	-	TRBJ1-1	TGTGCCTGGAGTAGAATGAACACTGAAGCTTTCTTT	CAWSRMNTEAFF
TRBV6-5	-	-	TRBJ1-6	TGTGCCAGCAGGCCCCGGGCCCTTGGTAATTCACCCCTCCACTTT	CASRPRALGNSPLHF
TRBV20-1	-	-	TRBJ2-5	TGCAGTGCTAGCGAGCAAGAGACCCAGTACTTC	CSASEQETQYF
TRBV11-2	-	-	TRBJ2-7	TGTGCCAGCAGCCTGGCCGGCAGCTACGAGCAGTACTTC	CASSLAGSYEQYF
TRBV27	-	-	TRBJ2-3	TGTGCCAGCCGCCCCCTATTGTTCGATACGCAGTATTTT	CASRPLLFDTQYF
TRBV27	once	TRBD1	TRBJ2-1	TGTGCCAGTTACAGGGGGCGTAGGGATGAGCAGTTCTTC	CASYRGRRDEQFF
TRBV5-6	-	-	TRBJ2-7	TGTGCCAGCAGCGCCGGGACCTACGAGCAGTACTTC	CASSAGTYEQYF
TRBV18	-	TRBD2	TRBJ2-3	TGTGCCAGCTCACCACCTACTAGCGCAGGTTATACGCAGTATTTT	CASSPPTSAGYTQYF
TRBV4-2	few	TRBD1	TRBJ1-3	TGTGCCAGCAGCCAAGAGGGGGGACAGCTGGGAAACACCATATATTTT	CASSQEGGQLGNTIYF
TRBV7-8	-	-	TRBJ2-7	TGTGCCAGCAGCGTGACCTCCTCGACAGGATGGACTGTTAACTACGAGCAGTACTTC	CASSVTSSTGWTVNYEQYF
TRBV20-1	-	-	TRBJ1-3	TGCAGTGCTAGTGGGGGCAACTCTGGAAACACCATATATTTT	CSASGGNSGNTIYF
TRBV19	-	TRBD1	TRBJ1-3	TGTGCCAGTAGTTTCGCAGGGGGGAGCTCTGGAAACACCATATATTTT	CASSFAGGSSGNTIYF
TRBV11-1	-	TRBD2	TRBJ2-1	TGTGCCAGCAGCTCGCAAGGACTAGCGGGAGGTTATGAGCAGTTCTTC	CASSSQGLAGGYEQFF
TRBV19	-	-	TRBJ2-1	TGTGCCAGTAGTATAACGGGAACCTCCTACAATGAGCAGTTCTTC	CASSITGTSYNEQFF
TRBV6-5	-	-	TRBJ1-1	TGTGCCAGCATTAACACGGCGAACACTGAAGCTTTCTTT	CASINTANTEAFF
TRBV3-1/TRBV3-2	few	TRBD1	TRBJ1-1	TGTGCCAGCAGCCAAGGGGACAGAACCCCTGAAGCTTTCTTT	CASSQGDRTPEAFF
TRBV7-9	-	TRBD1	TRBJ1-1	TGTGCCAGCAGCTTAGCAGGATTGGCAGGGGGAGCTTTCTTT	CASSLAGLAGGAFF
TRBV28	once	-	TRBJ1-3	TGTGCCAGCAGTTTTATAAGCATCTCTGGAAACACCATATATTTT	CASSFISISGNTIYF
TRBV11-2	-	-	TRBJ2-7	TGTGCCAGCAGCTTAGATACAACCGCATCAGGAGATTTCGCGCAGTACTTC	CASSLDTTASGDFAQYF
TRBV20-1	-	-	TRBJ2-1	TGCAGTGCACTTAGTGTCTATGAGCAGTTCTTC	CSALSVYEQFF
TRBV28	once	-	TRBJ1-3	TGTGCCAGCAGTTTACTGTCGGGAGGGCAGTCTGGAAACACCATATATTTT	CASSLLSGGQSGNTIYF
TRBV11-2	-	TRBD2	TRBJ2-3	TGTGCCAGCACCCTGGTTAGCGGGGGCACAGATACGCAGTATTTT	CASTLVSGGTDTQYF
TRBV13	-	-	TRBJ2-7	TGTGCCAGCAGGCACAACTCCGGGACGAAGTCCTACGAGCAGTACTTC	CASRHNSGTKSYEQYF
TRBV24-1	-	TRBD2	TRBJ2-1	TGTGCCACCAGTGACCCCGGGACTAGATCCAATGAGCAGTTCTTC	CATSDPGTRSNEQFF
TRBV27	-	-	TRBJ1-1	TGTGCCAGCAGTTATAGGGGCTATAACACTGAAGCTTTCTTT	CASSYRGYNTEAFF
TRBV14	few	-	TRBJ1-2	TGTGCCAGCAGCCAAGTGACCTCACCTGGCAACTATGGCTACACCTTC	CASSQVTSPGNYGYTF
TRBV9	few	TRBD1	TRBJ1-3	TGTGCCAGCAGCGTCTACGGGACAGTTGGAAACACCATATATTTT	CASSVYGTVGNTIYF
TRBV24-1	few	-	TRBJ2-1	TGTGCCACCAGCTCCCGGGAGTCTATCTACAATGAGCAGTTCTTC	CATSSRESIYNEQFF
TRBV5-1	-	TRBD1	TRBJ2-1	TGCGCCAGCAGCTCCACAGGGGATTTTGAGCAGTTCTTC	CASSSTGDFEQFF
TRBV9	-	-	TRBJ2-1	TGTGCCAGCAGCCGGGGACAACCCTACAATGAGCAGTTCTTC	CASSRGQPYNEQFF
TRBV18	-	-	TRBJ1-1	TGTGCCAGCTCACTGAGGGACGCCGAAGCTTTCTTT	CASSLRDAEAFF